Each of the 27 T cell receptor beta chains below was sequenced from the same sample in a study of CD8+ T cells in alopecia areata. It was cDNA, reverse transcribed from extracted RNA, that served as the sequencing template. Profiled with immunoSEQ multiplex PCR; TCRdb holds only in-frame clones, not every one. The sample shows approximately 150,000 clones, approximately 65% of them seen only once. The material sequenced was CD8+ T cells sorted from blood. Receptors originate from a human donor in good health.

Concerning this clone: The same CDR3 can be traced to other DNA sequences in this sample. The V and J genes are TRBV5-1 and TRBJ1-1; 9 nucleotides align to TRBD1. The CDR3 totals 14 residues. V was clipped by 4 bases and J by 2 bases; unmatched bases: 3. Germline CDR1 reads SGHRS; CDR2 reads YFSETQ. Written as DNA, the CDR3 is TGCGCCAGCAGCCTCACAGGGGGCAACACTGAAGCTTTCTTT. Translated: CASSLTGGNTEAFF.

The rearrangement joins TRBV2 to TRBJ2-3; 11 bases are shared with TRBD2. CDR1 and CDR2 (germline): SNHLY, FYNNEI. Trimming removed 4 bases from V and 3 bases from J; junction bases left unmatched: 0. The CDR3 spans 14 residues. CDR3: CASSGTSGTDTQYF. DNA of the CDR3: TGTGCCAGCAGTGGGACTAGCGGGACAGATACGCAGTATTTT.

The V gene is TRBV11-2, the J gene TRBJ2-3; the D is unclear. Trimming took 2 bases from V and 3 from J, leaving 9 bases between them. Germline CDR1 SGHAT, CDR2 FQNNGV. There are 14 residues in the CDR3. The DNA of the CDR3 is TGTGCCAGCAGCTTATGGTCAGGAACAGATACGCAGTATTTT. This gives the protein CASSLWSGTDTQYF.

The chain uses TRBV29-1 and TRBJ2-2; tentative D call: TRBD1 (5 bases). Germline lookup yields CDR1 SQVTM and CDR2 ANQGSEA. V lost 8 bases and J lost 4, with 14 bases in between. There are 13 residues in the CDR3. CDR3 bases: TGCAGCTCCCAGACAGAGTTCACCGGGGAGCTGTTTTTT. Protein product: CSSQTEFTGELFF.

The CDR3 reads CASSEGVGGETQYF. Written as DNA, the CDR3 is TGTGCCAGCAGTGAAGGTGTGGGTGGAGAGACCCAGTACTTC. The genes are TRBV6-1 and TRBJ2-5; no firm D call. CDR3 length equals 14 residues. V lost 1 base and J 4 bases, leaving 10 bases between the germline ends. Germline V gives CDR1 MNHNS, CDR2 SASEGT.

This clone appeared a single time. The chain links TRBV5-1 to TRBJ2-7, with a possible D match to TRBD2 (7 bases). Germline V gene sequence: CDR1 SGHRS, CDR2 YFSETQ. Trimming cost V 4 bases and J 2 bases, with 16 bases left between them. CDR3 length: 15 residues. CDR3 sequence: CASSQRGTNPYEQYF. CDR3 DNA: TGCGCCAGCAGCCAGAGGGGGACTAACCCCTACGAGCAGTACTTC.

This clone is deemed medium-sized. V is TRBV19 and J is TRBJ1-5, with D unresolved. The CDR3 totals 13 residues. Germline V gene data show CDR1 as LNHDA and CDR2 as SQIVND (reference sequence). V shed 5 bases and J shed 5 bases, with 10 bases lying between them. The chain's CDR3 is CASSVTWHQPQHF. CDR3 DNA sequence: TGTGCCAGTAGTGTCACATGGCATCAGCCCCAGCATTTT.

The genes are TRBV2 and TRBJ2-2; 7 nucleotides line up with TRBD2. CDR3 length: 16 residues. Germline V CDR1 and CDR2: SNHLY, FYNNEI. V shed 7 bases and J 3 bases; nucleotides not matched to a gene: 11. The CDR3 reads CASTPKRGRDTGELFF. The CDR3 nucleotides read TGTGCCAGCACCCCTAAGCGGGGTCGGGACACCGGGGAGCTGTTTTTT.

In this sample, this clone turned up a few times. This chain connects TRBV29-1 to TRBJ2-1; TRBD2 is a possible D gene (5 bases). CDR3 length: 15 residues. CDR1 is SQVTM and CDR2 is ANQGSEA in the germline V gene. The V and J ends lost 5 bases and 2 bases respectively, with 16 bases between them. CDR3 bases: TGCAGCGTTTTGGCGAGGACTCCTACCTACAATGAGCAGTTCTTC. This sequence encodes CSVLARTPTYNEQFF.

This chain joins TRBV13 and TRBJ2-2; TRBD2 matches at 9 bases. V dropped 5 bases and J dropped 9; count of bases not matched to a gene: 7. The CDR3 has 14 amino acids. CDR1 and CDR2 (germline): PRHDT, FYEKMQ (reference sequence). CDR3 loop: CASSQRGLARELFF. CDR3 DNA sequence: TGTGCCAGCAGCCAACGCGGACTAGCGAGGGAGCTGTTTTTT.

The J gene is TRBJ1-5, the V gene TRBV4-2; possible D gene TRBD1, 6 bases. Germline V gives CDR1 LGHNA, CDR2 YNFKEQ. The CDR3 runs to 15 residues. The V gene lost 1 base and the J gene lost 4 bases, with 11 bases spanning the gap. This chain's CDR3 is CASSQGQQGNQPQHF. The CDR3 DNA is TGTGCCAGCAGCCAAGGTCAACAGGGTAATCAGCCCCAGCATTTT.

The gene calls are TRBV6-5 and TRBJ2-1; D gene unclear. The CDR3 loop spans 11 amino acids. Trimming pared 7 bases from V and 0 bases from J, leaving 1 base between. Germline CDR1 MNHEY, CDR2 SVGAGI. CDR3 sequence reads: CASTSYNEQFF. CDR3 nucleotides: TGTGCCAGCACCTCCTACAATGAGCAGTTCTTC.

This clone has more than one count but fewer than ten. The chain links TRBV2 to TRBJ2-1; no clear D. The V and J ends lost 5 bases and 8 bases respectively, with 7 bases between them. The CDR3 is 11 residues long. Germline V gene sequence: CDR1 SNHLY, CDR2 FYNNEI. The CDR3 sequence: CASSRRHEQFF. Here the CDR3 DNA reads TGTGCCAGCAGTAGGCGGCATGAGCAGTTCTTC. The full variable domain, in which reference TRBV2 and TRBJ2-1 provide the parts outside the CDR3, is EPEVTQTPSHQVTQMGQEVILRCVPISNHLYFYWYRQILGQKVEFLVSFYNNEISEKSEIFDDQFSVERPDGSNFTLKIRSTKLEDSAMYFCASSRRHEQFFGPGTRLTVL.

The CDR3 bases are TGCGCCAGCGGGACCTACAATGAGCAGTTCTTC. Its translation is CASGTYNEQFF. This chain joins TRBV4-1 and TRBJ2-1; D gene uncertain. Trimming took off 8 bases at V and 2 bases at J, with 4 bases between the two ends. CDR1 and CDR2 (germline): MGHRA, YSYEKL. This CDR3 contains 11 residues.

A few counts support this clone. This rearrangement joins TRBV7-8 to TRBJ1-5, with D hard to call. Trimming left V 1 base short and J 0 bases short, with 10 bases between. This CDR3 has 16 residues. Germline lookup yields CDR1 SGHVS and CDR2 FQNEAQ. CDR3 sequence: CASSLGVGISNQPQHF. CDR3 nucleotide sequence: TGTGCCAGCAGCTTAGGAGTAGGGATTAGCAATCAGCCCCAGCATTTT.

V usage is TRBV5-1 and J usage is TRBJ2-7; 11 bases line up with TRBD2. The V gene's germline CDR1 is SGHRS and CDR2 YFSETQ. The length of the CDR3 is 16 residues. The V and J ends lost 2 bases and 3 bases, in that order; junction bases with no gene match: 7. Here the CDR3 DNA reads TGCGCCAGCAGCTTAAGACTAGCGGGAAGAATCTACGAGCAGTACTTC. Protein product: CASSLRLAGRIYEQYF.

Details on this clone: Other nucleotide sequences from this sample produce the same CDR3. The chain employs TRBV7-9 and TRBJ2-7; 10 bases line up with TRBD2. CDR1 and CDR2 (germline): SEHNR, FQNEAQ (reference sequence). Trimming took 5 bases from V and 1 from J; bases not matched to a gene: 8. The length of the CDR3 is 16 residues. The CDR3 DNA reads TGTGCCAGCAGCCCCCAGACTAGCGGGCTGTCCTACGAGCAGTACTTC. Residues: CASSPQTSGLSYEQYF. The full variable domain, its missing parts supplied by reference TRBV7-9 and TRBJ2-7, is DTGVSQNPRHKITKRGQNVTFRCDPISEHNRLYWYRQTLGQGPEFLTYFQNEAQLEKSRLLSDRFSAERPKGSFSTLEIQRTEQGDSAMYLCASSPQTSGLSYEQYFGPGTRLTVT.

Here the CDR3 reads CASSPYHGLAASSYEQYF. DNA for the CDR3: TGTGCCAGCAGCCCATACCACGGACTAGCGGCCAGCTCCTACGAGCAGTACTTC. The rearrangement links TRBV11-2 to TRBJ2-7, with TRBD2 matching 10 bases. Germline V gene sequence: CDR1 SGHAT, CDR2 FQNNGV. V was clipped by 5 bases and J by 0 bases; unmatched bases: 13. The CDR3 extends over 18 amino acids.

Many counts were recorded for this clone. The V and J genes are TRBV5-1 and TRBJ2-3; the match to TRBD1 covers 12 bases. Looked up from germline, CDR1 is SGHRS and CDR2 is YFSETQ. Trimming cost V 3 bases and J 2 bases; bases outside gene matches: 4. CDR3 size: 16 residues. Here the CDR3 reads CASSSGQGAATDTQYF. The CDR3 region has the DNA TGCGCCAGCAGCTCGGGACAGGGGGCCGCCACAGATACGCAGTATTTT.

This chain connects TRBV4-1 to TRBJ2-1, with D possibly TRBD1 on 5 matching bases. Germline V gene sequence: CDR1 MGHRA, CDR2 YSYEKL. The CDR3 spans 14 residues. The ends were cut back, 1 base at V and 5 bases at J, with 9 bases in the middle. The DNA of the CDR3 is TGCGCCAGCAGCCAAGGACAGACAGACAATGAGCAGTTCTTC. Residues: CASSQGQTDNEQFF.

This clone was detected only a few times. V is TRBV29-1 and J is TRBJ2-1; tentatively, D is TRBD1 (6 bases). This CDR3 spans 11 amino acids. Germline V CDR1 and CDR2: SQVTM, ANQGSEA. Between the trimmed V and J ends, which lost 4 bases and 9 bases, there was a span of 10 bases. CDR3 nucleotide sequence: TGCAGCGTTGTCCTCAGGGGTGAGCAGTTCTTC. Its protein is CSVVLRGEQFF.

For this clone: Mismatch with germline at one junction end may stem from a read error. The V gene is TRBV7-7, the J gene TRBJ2-2, with D perhaps TRBD1 (6 bases). There are 18 residues in the CDR3. CDR1 is SSHAT and CDR2 is FNYEAQ in the germline V gene (reference sequence). The DNA for the CDR3 is TGTGCTAGCAGCTTAATCAACAGGGAAGGTGCTAAGTCCGGGGAGCTGTTTTTT. Translated, it gives CASSLINREGAKSGELFF.

This clone came up a few times. The chain links TRBV4-1 to TRBJ2-4; TRBD2 agrees at 7 bases. Germline CDR1 MGHRA, CDR2 YSYEKL. The junction had 13 bases not matched to a gene; V was cut back by 3 bases and J by 8 bases. This CDR3 is built from 16 residues. The CDR3 nucleotides read TGCGCCAGCAGCCACGGTTTCGGGCGGGAGCGGGACATTCAGTACTTC. Its translation: CASSHGFGRERDIQYF.

This clone was counted once. At one boundary the junction diverges from the germline segment, which might be a read error. This chain uses TRBV7-7 with TRBJ2-5, with TRBD1 identical over 7 bases. Germline CDR1 reads SSHAT; CDR2 reads FNYEAQ (reference sequence). The CDR3 totals 15 residues. This CDR3 is CASSLRTGDQETQYF. CDR3 nucleotide sequence: TGTGCTAGCAGCTTGAGGACAGGAGACCAAGAGACCCAGTACTTC. Supplemented by reference TRBV7-7 and TRBJ2-5, the full variable domain reads GAGVSQSPRYKVTKRGQDVTLRCDPISSHATLYWYQQALGQGPEFLTYFNYEAQPDKSGLPSDRFSAERPEGSISTLTIQRTEQRDSAMYRCASSLRTGDQETQYFGPGTRLLVL.

The chain has TRBV25-1 and TRBJ2-5; 12 positions agree with TRBD2. CDR3 size: 18 residues. Germline-derived CDR1 and CDR2 are MGHDK and SYGVNS. V shed 1 base, J shed 5 bases, and the junction held 11 bases outside the gene matches. The CDR3 sequence is CASSESPPGLAGQETQYF. The CDR3 DNA sequence: TGTGCCAGCAGTGAATCGCCACCGGGACTAGCGGGCCAGGAGACCCAGTACTTC.

This clone has more than one count but fewer than ten. The V and J genes are TRBV10-2 and TRBJ2-5; D is perhaps TRBD1 (6 bases). With 0 bases removed from V and 4 bases from J, the gap between germline ends came to 12 bases. The CDR3 is 15 residues long. Germline loops: CDR1 WSHSY, CDR2 SAAADI. CDR3 in DNA: TGCGCCAGCAGTGAGTCGGGGGCCCGCAGAGAGACCCAGTACTTC. Translated: CASSESGARRETQYF.

The chain links TRBV7-9 to TRBJ2-7; possibly TRBD2 for D (6 bases). The ends were cut back, 0 bases at V and 6 bases at J, with 6 bases in the middle. The V gene's germline CDR1 is SEHNR and CDR2 FQNEAQ (reference sequence). This CDR3 is built from 12 residues. The CDR3 DNA sequence: TGTGCCAGCAGCTTAGCGACTAGCGAGCAGTACTTC. Translated: CASSLATSEQYF.